These T cell receptor beta chains were read from a single sample in a study of graft-versus-host responses after intestinal transplantation. Here immunoSEQ multiplex PCR was the method, and the copy in TCRdb shows in-frame clones only, minus some. The table includes about 40,000 clones, 93% detected once. The sample was PBMCs, taken approximately 100 weeks after intestinal transplantation. The source is a human patient who received an intestinal transplant, so some T cells may come from the graft donor. Both conserved end residues are part of each CDR3.

TRBV7-7 | CASSAEGTSNTGELFF
TRBV7-3 | CASSGGTRREQFF
TRBV2 | CASRVLEGYTDTQYF
TRBV7-3 | CASSLRTSGDSSYNEQFF
TRBV7-3 | CASSLTLSLEQFF
TRBV7-2 | CASSLATYNEQFF
TRBV7-3 | CASSPSSPRHRNTIYF
TRBV25-1 | CASSEGRDGNYGYTF
TRBV13 | CASSSLDRGAYEQYF
TRBV7-6 | CASSLRLPQETQYF
TRBV7-3 | CASSPTADTQYF
TRBV10-2 | CASSEGASNSPLHF
TRBV18 | CASSPQAYSNQPQHF
TRBV2 | CASRRGIEAFF
TRBV21-1 | CASSKVGAPEVALHF
TRBV7-2 | CASSLATARGSPHEQYF
TRBV25-1 | CASSEYKGYLAYEQYF
TRBV7-3 | CASSLKVPGALASNNEQFF
TRBV4-2 | CASSQDIGTGERGIQYF
TRBV5-1 | CASSFRRQGPGDTQYF
TRBV13 | CASSGGDTEAFF
TRBV27 | CASSFNRAYEQYF